These 12 T cell receptor beta chains were sequenced from one sample in a study of cytomegalovirus exposure and HLA in healthy donors. Generated by immunoSEQ multiplex PCR, the TCRdb table keeps only in-frame clones and is missing some. This table holds about 150,000 clones, 87% found once. Sequences were obtained from PBMCs. All receptors derive from a man aged 18-30 years in good health and CMV-seropositive.

The CDR3 loop is CASSEETGGGPAAFF. The CDR3 DNA reads TGTGCCAGCAGTGAGGAGACAGGGGGAGGGCCGGCAGCTTTCTTT. This chain connects TRBV6-1 to TRBJ1-1; TRBD1 matches at 9 bases. Germline V gene data show CDR1 as MNHNS and CDR2 as SASEGT. The CDR3 is 15 amino acids. J gave up 10 bases and V 3 bases, and 12 bases lay outside the gene matches.

The rearrangement links TRBV6-5 to TRBJ2-7; 7 bases agree with TRBD2. The germline V gene encodes CDR1 MNHEY and CDR2 SVGAGI. The ends lost 4 bases at V and 3 bases at J; junction bases unmatched: 3. The CDR3 loop spans 13 amino acids. DNA of the CDR3: TGTGCCAGCAGTTCACCGGGGGGCTACGAGCAGTACTTC. Translation: CASSSPGGYEQYF.

The V and J genes are TRBV11-2 and TRBJ1-1, with 7 bases aligning to TRBD1. Per germline, CDR1 SGHAT and CDR2 FQNNGV. V lost 4 bases, J lost 7 bases, and 6 bases stayed unmatched. The CDR3 spans 13 residues. CDR3: CASSYDRVGEAFF. The CDR3 DNA reads as TGTGCCAGCAGCTATGACAGGGTAGGTGAAGCTTTCTTT.

This sequence joins TRBV5-4 and TRBJ2-1; D perhaps matches TRBD1 (5 bases). CDR3 size: 14 residues. Trimming took 3 bases from V and 7 from J, leaving 14 bases between them. Germline V gene data show CDR1 as SGHNT and CDR2 as YYREEE (reference sequence). CDR3 in DNA: TGTGCCAGCAGCTGGGTAGCAGGGAAGAATGAGCAGTTCTTC. It specifies CASSWVAGKNEQFF.

The chain has TRBV2 and TRBJ2-5; D is undetermined. With 1 base removed from V and 6 bases from J, the gap between germline ends came to 3 bases. Per germline, CDR1 SNHLY and CDR2 FYNNEI. The CDR3 extends over 11 amino acids. The CDR3: CASSEGQTQYF. The CDR3 coding sequence is TGTGCCAGCAGTGAAGGGCAGACCCAGTACTTC. Filled out from reference TRBV2 and TRBJ2-5, the complete variable domain reads EPEVTQTPSHQVTQMGQEVILRCVPISNHLYFYWYRQILGQKVEFLVSFYNNEISEKSEIFDDQFSVERPDGSNFTLKIRSTKLEDSAMYFCASSEGQTQYFGPGTRLLVL.

The CDR3, as DNA: TGTGCCAGCAGCCCCAGGTTTGAGACAGGAGGCACCGGGGAGCTGTTTTTT. Its protein is CASSPRFETGGTGELFF. The V and J genes are TRBV4-2 and TRBJ2-2; tentatively, D is TRBD1 (6 bases). CDR1 and CDR2 from the germline V gene are LGHNA and YNFKEQ. The CDR3 length is 17 residues. V was pared by 4 bases and J by 4 bases, with 19 bases between.

This chain uses TRBV4-2 with TRBJ1-2; D uncertain. V gave up 2 bases and J gave up 3 bases, with 13 bases separating them. There are 15 residues in the CDR3. CDR1 LGHNA and CDR2 YNFKEQ come from the germline V gene. CDR3 coding DNA: TGTGCCAGCAGCCAAAACGACGGGGAGCACTATGGCTACACCTTC. Protein: CASSQNDGEHYGYTF.

This clone occurred once. The J gene is TRBJ1-1, the V gene TRBV13; D is unresolved. The ends were cut back, 1 base at V and 5 bases at J, with 11 bases in the middle. Germline V gene sequence: CDR1 PRHDT, CDR2 FYEKMQ (reference sequence). The length of the CDR3 is 14 residues. The CDR3 DNA follows: TGTGCCAGCAGCTTAGTCGGAGGGAGGACTGAAGCTTTCTTT. This translates into CASSLVGGRTEAFF.

The chain carries TRBV6-1 and TRBJ2-4; D possibly corresponds to TRBD1 (6 bases). The CDR3 extends over 13 amino acids. The V end was cut by 10 bases, the J end by 6 bases, with 16 bases between. The germline gives CDR1 MNHNS, CDR2 SASEGT. CDR3 loop: CATRQALGNIQYF. Here the CDR3 DNA reads TGTGCCACTCGACAGGCCCTGGGAAACATTCAGTACTTC.

The CDR3 reads CASSSQGKLKGLAGVSYEQYF. The DNA for the CDR3 is TGTGCCAGCAGCTCCCAGGGGAAATTGAAGGGGCTAGCGGGAGTCTCCTACGAGCAGTACTTC. The J gene is TRBJ2-7, the V gene TRBV28; 10 positions match TRBD2. CDR1 is MDHEN, CDR2 SYDVKM, per germline. The CDR3 extends over 21 amino acids. Losses at the gene ends were 6 bases for V and 0 bases for J; bases not matched to a gene: 23.

The rearrangement joins TRBV6-5 to TRBJ1-1; D ambiguous. CDR3 size: 13 residues. V was shortened by 4 bases and J by 4 bases, with 10 bases between the two germline ends. The V gene's germline CDR1 is MNHEY and CDR2 SVGAGI. DNA for the CDR3: TGTGCCAGCAGTTCGCGGGGTTTCACTGAAGCTTTCTTT. Translated: CASSSRGFTEAFF.

The chain carries TRBV7-9 and TRBJ1-5, with a weak D call TRBD1 (5 bases). This CDR3 comprises 15 residues. In germline, CDR1 is SEHNR, CDR2 FQNEAQ (reference sequence). With 5 bases removed from V and 5 bases from J, the gap between germline ends came to 16 bases. In DNA form, the CDR3 reads TGTGCCAGCAGCCCAAAGGGGCGGGGGGATCAGCCCCAGCATTTT. This translates into CASSPKGRGDQPQHF.